The T cell receptor (beta chain) described here comes from a study of blood T cell repertoires in COVID-19. As processed by the authors: Estimates of nucleated cell counts were drawn from the amplification of reference gene primers. TCRdb keeps only in-frame clones here, not all; method: immunoSEQ multiplex PCR. For V, J and clone size, that table is used; D and trimming come from the DNA. Among 53,000 or so clones listed, roughly 86% were seen once. Sequencing was performed on peripheral blood. The clonotype comes from a man between 65 and 80 years old with active COVID-19.

The CDR3 loop is CASSSPGQGTEAFF. CDR3 nucleotide sequence: TGTGCCAGCAGCTCACCGGGACAGGGGACTGAAGCTTTCTTT. The chain is built from TRBV6-5 and TRBJ1-1; TRBD1 matches at 10 bases. The CDR3 runs to 14 residues. Germline CDR1 MNHEY, CDR2 SVGAGI. V gave up 6 bases and J gave up 5 bases; unmatched junction bases: 6.